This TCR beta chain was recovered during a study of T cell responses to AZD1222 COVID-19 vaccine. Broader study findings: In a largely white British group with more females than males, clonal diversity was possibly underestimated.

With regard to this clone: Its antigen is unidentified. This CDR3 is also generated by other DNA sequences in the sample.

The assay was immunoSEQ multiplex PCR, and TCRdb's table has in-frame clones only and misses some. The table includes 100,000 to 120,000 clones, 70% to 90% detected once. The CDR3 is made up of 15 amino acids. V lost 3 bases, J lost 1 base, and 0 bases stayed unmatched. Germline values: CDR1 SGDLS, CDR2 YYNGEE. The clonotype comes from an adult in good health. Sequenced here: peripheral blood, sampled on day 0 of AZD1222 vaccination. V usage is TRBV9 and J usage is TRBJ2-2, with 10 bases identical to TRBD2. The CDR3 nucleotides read TGTGCCAGCAGCGGACTAGCGGGGAACACCGGGGAGCTGTTTTTT. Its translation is CASSGLAGNTGELFF.